The following is a T cell receptor beta chain sequence with its context. This record comes from a study of cytotoxic CD8 clonotypes in ibrutinib-treated CLL. Germline V gives CDR1 SGHTA, CDR2 FQGNSA. The J segment lost 5 bases and the V segment lost 2 bases, leaving 8 bases of the junction unmatched. The CDR3 totals 16 residues. Method: immunoSEQ multiplex PCR; TCRdb's copy keeps in-frame clones and lacks some. The profile shows about 270,000 clones, 60% to 80% of them singletons. V and J are TRBV7-2 and TRBJ2-5; 10 bases agree with TRBD1. Sequenced here: PBMCs, sampled at disease progression, from a patient treated with ibrutinib. This clonotype was obtained from a human donor with chronic lymphocytic leukemia. CDR3 nucleotides: TGTGCCAGCAGCTTAATATTGACAGGGGGCCTGGAGACCCAGTACTTC. Residues: CASSLILTGGLETQYF.